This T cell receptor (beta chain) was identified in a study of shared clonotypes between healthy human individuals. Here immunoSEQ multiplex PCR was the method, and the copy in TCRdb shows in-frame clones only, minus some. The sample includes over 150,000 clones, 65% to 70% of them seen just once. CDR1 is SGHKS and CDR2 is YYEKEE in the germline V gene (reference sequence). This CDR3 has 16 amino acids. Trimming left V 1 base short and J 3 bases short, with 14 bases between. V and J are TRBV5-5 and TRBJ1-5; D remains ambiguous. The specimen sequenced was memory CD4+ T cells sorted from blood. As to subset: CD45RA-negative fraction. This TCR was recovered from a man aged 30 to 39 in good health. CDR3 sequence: CASSLFPNQFNQPQHF. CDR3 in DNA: TGTGCCAGCAGCTTGTTTCCCAATCAGTTCAATCAGCCCCAGCATTTT.